This TCR beta chain was recovered during a study of beta chain features in type 1 diabetes. Expressed TCRB transcripts were sequenced because the isolated RNA had all been reverse transcribed beforehand. Produced via immunoSEQ multiplex PCR; TCRdb's table is partial and in-frame only. The sample lists around 250,000 clones, about 25% occurring once. CDR3 size: 15 residues. Trimming removed 1 base from V and 3 bases from J, with 13 bases in between. CDR1 and CDR2 from the germline V gene are SEHNR and FQNEAQ (reference sequence). This clone occurred a few times. This sequence originates from a young man in good health. The rearrangement joins TRBV7-9 to TRBJ2-7, with D hard to call. Material for sequencing was central memory CD4+ T cells from blood. CDR3 in amino acids: CASSLGGPSHYEQYF. DNA for the CDR3: TGTGCCAGCAGCTTAGGGGGTCCCAGCCACTACGAGCAGTACTTC.